Listed below are T cell receptor beta chains from one sample, sequenced in a study of identical twins. TCRdb redid the calling of the 5' RACE reads with MiXCR, one entry per CDR3 protein. The sample gives 400,000 to 650,000 distinct CDR3 sequences, approximately 22% of which show up once; around 1% is in the top ten. These data also featured in a second study, about T cells expressing NK-cell markers.

The sample comprised CD4+ T cells sorted from blood. The receptors derive from a woman younger than 35 in good health. CDR3s include the opening cysteine and the closing phenylalanine or tryptophan. A D gene is named only where the DNA matches it firmly. Clone sizes are given selectively: once, few, many, or a class where the clone is expanded.

D	V	J	size	CDR3	DNA
TRBD1	TRBV12-3/TRBV12-4	TRBJ1-5	-	CASSRGTGARNQPQHF	TGTGCCAGCAGTCGCGGGACAGGGGCCCGCAATCAGCCCCAGCATTTT
TRBD1	TRBV7-2	TRBJ2-7	many	CASSLWDSSYEQYF	TGCGCCAGCAGCTTGTGGGACAGCTCCTACGAGCAGTACTTC
-	TRBV4-3	TRBJ2-7	few	CASSRTGIHEQYF	TGCGCCAGCAGCAGAACAGGGATACACGAGCAGTACTTC
-	TRBV12-3/TRBV12-4	TRBJ2-6	-	CASSFGRGSKSSGANVLTF	TGTGCCAGCAGTTTCGGGCGCGGATCCAAGAGCTCTGGGGCCAACGTCCTGACTTTC
TRBD1	TRBV20-1	TRBJ2-1	-	CSALRLTGGNEQFF	TGCAGTGCCCTAAGACTAACAGGGGGCAATGAGCAGTTCTTC
-	TRBV5-1	TRBJ2-7	-	CASSRGSDYTDEQYF	TGCGCCAGCAGCAGGGGCTCGGACTACACGGACGAGCAGTACTTC
TRBD2	TRBV6-2/TRBV6-3	TRBJ2-3	-	CASSYSGGGPKQYF	TGTGCCAGCAGTTACTCTGGGGGAGGGCCAAAGCAGTATTTT
-	TRBV10-3	TRBJ1-1	-	CAISGRGKTNTEAFF	TGTGCCATCAGTGGTCGGGGAAAGACGAACACTGAAGCTTTCTTT
-	TRBV28	TRBJ2-7	-	CASRPAGTSEQYF	TGTGCCAGCAGACCGGCCGGTACGAGCGAGCAGTACTTC
-	TRBV5-1	TRBJ1-2	few	CASSLDGDYGYTF	TGCGCCAGCAGCTTGGATGGAGACTATGGCTACACCTTC
TRBD1	TRBV12-3/TRBV12-4	TRBJ2-2	few	CASSKGQGNTGELFF	TGTGCCAGCAGCAAGGGACAGGGGAACACCGGGGAGCTGTTTTTT
TRBD2	TRBV7-2	TRBJ2-1	few	CASSLGTRRVIEQFF	TGTGCCAGCAGCCTCGGGACTAGGCGGGTTATTGAGCAGTTCTTC
-	TRBV29-1	TRBJ1-3	few	CSVEAGYTGNTIYF	TGCAGCGTTGAGGCGGGGTATACTGGAAACACCATATATTTT
TRBD1	TRBV7-9	TRBJ2-7	-	CASNTWGTGVDEQYF	TGTGCCAGCAATACTTGGGGGACAGGGGTAGACGAGCAGTACTTC
-	TRBV9	TRBJ2-5	few	CASSGWARGETQYF	TGTGCCAGCAGCGGGTGGGCTAGGGGAGAGACCCAGTACTTC
-	TRBV19	TRBJ2-7	-	CASSIGGTRSYEQYF	TGTGCCAGTAGTATAGGCGGGACCCGCTCCTACGAGCAGTACTTC
TRBD2	TRBV5-1	TRBJ2-5	-	CASSSILAGGEETQYF	TGCGCCAGCAGCTCGATACTAGCGGGGGGCGAGGAGACCCAGTACTTC
TRBD1	TRBV5-1	TRBJ2-3	-	CASSLDHRGDTQYF	TGCGCCAGCAGCTTGGACCACAGGGGGGATACGCAGTATTTT
TRBD2	TRBV20-1	TRBJ2-5	-	CSAVPGLQETQYF	TGCAGTGCCGTGCCGGGACTACAAGAGACCCAGTACTTC
-	TRBV7-9	TRBJ1-1	few	CASSYSGASSGTEAFF	TGTGCCAGCAGTTATTCAGGGGCTTCAAGTGGGACTGAAGCTTTCTTT
TRBD2	TRBV20-1	TRBJ2-7	-	CSAGTTSGRFEQYF	TGCAGTGCCGGGACTACTAGCGGGAGGTTCGAGCAGTACTTC
-	TRBV20-1	TRBJ2-7	-	CSARPPRASWEQYF	TGCAGTGCTAGGCCCCCCCGGGCCTCCTGGGAGCAGTACTTC
-	TRBV3-1	TRBJ2-7	few	CASSREVGGYEQYF	TGTGCCAGCAGCCGGGAGGTAGGGGGCTACGAGCAGTACTTC
TRBD1	TRBV5-1	TRBJ2-1	-	CASSWRTGRSEQFF	TGCGCCAGCAGCTGGAGGACAGGGCGGAGTGAGCAGTTCTTC
-	TRBV10-3	TRBJ2-1	many	CAISEFPLF	TGTGCCATCAGTGAGTTTCCCCTCTTC
-	TRBV5-1	TRBJ1-2	few	CASSFSLGRDYGYTF	TGCGCCAGCAGCTTCAGCCTTGGACGGGACTATGGCTACACCTTC
-	TRBV6-1	TRBJ1-4	many	CASSGRDRGHEKLFF	TGTGCCAGCAGCGGGCGGGACCGAGGGCATGAAAAACTGTTTTTT
-	TRBV5-1	TRBJ1-1	-	CASSLELISAGAFF	TGCGCCAGCAGCTTGGAGCTAATATCAGCGGGAGCTTTCTTT
-	TRBV7-9	TRBJ2-3	-	CASSSGRRTQYF	TGTGCCAGCAGCTCGGGGCGTAGGACGCAGTATTTT
TRBD2	TRBV7-8	TRBJ2-7	-	CASSLLAGGISYEQYF	TGTGCCAGCAGCTTACTTGCGGGGGGGATCTCCTACGAGCAGTACTTC
-	TRBV5-1	TRBJ2-5	-	CASQGTQYF	TGCGCCTCCCAGGGGACCCAGTACTTC
-	TRBV9	TRBJ2-1	-	CASSWGLFNEQFF	TGTGCCAGCAGCTGGGGCCTGTTCAATGAGCAGTTCTTC
-	TRBV4-2	TRBJ2-4	-	CASSQGATGNIQYF	TGTGCCAGCAGCCAGGGTGCCACTGGGAACATTCAGTACTTC
TRBD2	TRBV6-2/TRBV6-3	TRBJ2-1	-	CASGRTSGRYNEQFF	TGTGCCAGCGGCCGGACTAGCGGGAGGTATAATGAGCAGTTCTTC
-	TRBV5-5	TRBJ1-1	few	CASSWGRGMRGAFF	TGTGCCAGCAGCTGGGGACGCGGGATGAGAGGAGCTTTCTTT
-	TRBV11-2	TRBJ2-2	-	CASSLAHRGGGELFF	TGTGCCAGCAGCTTAGCTCACAGGGGAGGCGGGGAGCTGTTTTTT
-	TRBV5-1	TRBJ1-1	once	CASSWGPSNTEAFF	TGCGCCAGCAGCTGGGGACCTTCGAACACTGAAGCTTTCTTT
-	TRBV5-1	TRBJ1-2	-	CASSLATGRDYGYTF	TGCGCCAGCAGCTTGGCAACAGGGCGGGACTATGGCTACACCTTC
-	TRBV7-9	TRBJ1-2	-	CASSGSNYGYTF	TGTGCCAGCAGCGGATCAAACTATGGCTACACCTTC
TRBD1	TRBV12-3/TRBV12-4	TRBJ1-2	few	CASTPGTGGGYTF	TGTGCCAGCACCCCAGGGACAGGGGGTGGCTACACCTTC
-	TRBV6-6	TRBJ2-3	-	CASSWRLEDTQYF	TGTGCCAGCAGTTGGCGGTTGGAAGATACGCAGTATTTT
TRBD1	TRBV10-1	TRBJ2-2	once	CASRAGTGYGELFF	TGCGCCAGCAGGGCCGGGACAGGGTACGGGGAGCTGTTTTTT